The clone carrying this T cell receptor (beta chain) has just a few counts. This sample is drawn from a study of early T cells in non-severe SARS-CoV-2 infection. The CDR3 length is 14 residues. V shed 6 bases and J 10 bases; nucleotides not matched to a gene: 7. CDR1 is MNHEY and CDR2 is SVGAGI in the germline V gene. TCRdb reanalysed the 5' RACE reads using MiXCR and keeps one entry per CDR3 protein. The table has about 29,000 distinct CDR3 sequences, more than 4% seen once. This chain connects TRBV6-5 to TRBJ1-6; TRBD1 matches at 9 bases. Sequenced input: whole blood. The source is an adult who was a healthcare worker with PCR-confirmed SARS-CoV-2 infection or an uninfected control (not recorded which). Written as DNA, the CDR3 is TGTGCCAGCAGGGGGACAGGGATCGGCTCACCCCTCCACTTT. Translated, it gives CASRGTGIGSPLHF.